These 12 T cell receptor beta chains came from one sample sequenced in a study of control samples from healthy donors and cancer patients (dated by TCRdb to the early 2020s). Libraries were made using the immunoSEQ multiplex PCR assay. This immuneACCESS table, as held by TCRdb, lists in-frame sequences with V and J called but not all clones. Of the missing ones, under half trace to an unresolved V gene in checked studies; the others have no known cause. This sample lists 170,000 or so clones; roughly 94% were detected once. The ten biggest clones cover 1.3% to 1.5% of the sample. The sequenced sample was blood. All receptors derive from a woman aged 18-29 years in good health.

This chain links TRBV7-8 with TRBJ1-3, with 7 nucleotides matching TRBD1. The CDR3 length is 15 residues. Germline trimming cut 5 bases from V and 1 base from J; bases unmatched to any gene: 5. The germline CDR1 and CDR2 sequences are SGHVS and FQNEAQ. The CDR3 DNA reads TGTGCCAGCAGCAACACAGGGGATTCTGGAAACACCATATATTTT. It encodes CASSNTGDSGNTIYF.

The genes are TRBV6-5 and TRBJ1-1, with TRBD1 matching 7 bases. This CDR3 is built from 13 residues. J gave up 7 bases and V 6 bases, and 8 bases lay outside the gene matches. Looked up from germline, CDR1 is MNHEY and CDR2 is SVGAGI. CDR3 in DNA: TGTGCCAGCAGCTACACGACAGGGCGTGAAGCTTTCTTT. Translated, it gives CASSYTTGREAFF.

V gene TRBV5-5 combines with J gene TRBJ2-3, with TRBD1 identical over 12 bases. Germline-derived CDR1 and CDR2 are SGHKS and YYEKEE (reference sequence). J was trimmed by 2 bases and V by 3 bases; bases with no gene match: 1. The CDR3 spans 15 residues. CDR3 in DNA: TGTGCCAGCAGCTGGGACAGGGGGCTCACAGATACGCAGTATTTT. Encoded protein: CASSWDRGLTDTQYF.

The CDR3 loop is CASTVGGRSNEQYF. CDR3 bases: TGTGCCAGCACCGTGGGGGGGCGCAGTAACGAGCAGTACTTC. The rearrangement links TRBV5-5 to TRBJ2-7; TRBD2 might be the D (7 bases). Trimming took 6 bases from V and 5 from J, leaving 18 bases between them. The CDR3 loop spans 14 amino acids. Germline V gene lookup returns CDR1 SGHKS and CDR2 YYEKEE (reference sequence).

The chain uses TRBV11-2 and TRBJ2-3, with 13 bases that match TRBD2. V was pared by 1 base and J by 5 bases, with 6 bases of the junction left unmatched. Per the germline V gene, CDR1 is SGHAT and CDR2 is FQNNGV. This CDR3 is 17 amino acids long. This CDR3 is CASSLVVGLAGKDTQYF. The CDR3 nucleotides read TGTGCCAGCAGCTTAGTTGTGGGACTAGCGGGGAAAGATACGCAGTATTTT.

The chain links TRBV27 to TRBJ2-1, with D perhaps given as TRBD1 or TRBD2 (5 bases each). Per germline, CDR1 MNHEY and CDR2 SMNVEV (reference sequence). V was cut by 5 bases and J by 4 bases, with 18 bases left in between. This CDR3 is 16 amino acids long. CDR3 in amino acids: CASSPGWGSGYNEQFF. The CDR3 bases are TGTGCCAGCAGTCCCGGTTGGGGGAGTGGTTACAATGAGCAGTTCTTC.

CDR3 sequence (DNA): TGCGCCAGCAGCTTAGGGACAGGGGAGACCGGGGAGCTGTTTTTT. Its translation is CASSLGTGETGELFF. This chain joins TRBV5-1 and TRBJ2-2, with 10 bases lining up with TRBD1. The CDR3 spans 15 residues. Looked up from germline, CDR1 is SGHRS and CDR2 is YFSETQ. V shed 2 bases, J shed 5 bases, and the junction held 3 bases outside the gene matches.

The chain uses TRBV5-1 and TRBJ2-7, with D possibly TRBD2 on 5 matching bases. With 0 bases removed from V and 3 bases from J, the gap between germline ends came to 10 bases. The germline CDR1 and CDR2 sequences are SGHRS and YFSETQ. The CDR3 covers 14 residues. This CDR3 reads CASSLDGNIYEQYF. For the CDR3, the DNA is TGCGCCAGCAGCTTGGACGGGAATATCTACGAGCAGTACTTC.

V is TRBV11-2 and J is TRBJ1-2; 10 positions agree with TRBD1. The junction had 4 bases not matched to a gene; V was cut back by 1 base and J by 8 bases. This CDR3 has 14 residues. Per germline, CDR1 SGHAT and CDR2 FQNNGV. Here the CDR3 reads CASSLGQGAYGYTF. The CDR3 nucleotides are TGTGCCAGCAGCTTAGGACAGGGGGCATACGGCTACACCTTC.

The chain links TRBV2 to TRBJ2-7; the match to TRBD2 covers 14 bases. The J segment lost 3 bases and the V segment lost 8 bases, leaving 3 bases of the junction unmatched. CDR1 is SNHLY and CDR2 is FYNNEI in the germline V gene. This CDR3 comprises 14 residues. The CDR3 DNA reads TGTGCCAGCCAGGGACTAGCGGGAGTCTACGAGCAGTACTTC. Translation: CASQGLAGVYEQYF. The full variable domain, its missing parts supplied by reference TRBV2 and TRBJ2-7, is EPEVTQTPSHQVTQMGQEVILRCVPISNHLYFYWYRQILGQKVEFLVSFYNNEISEKSEIFDDQFSVERPDGSNFTLKIRSTKLEDSAMYFCASQGLAGVYEQYFGPGTRLTVT.

This sequence joins TRBV5-1 and TRBJ1-3; 8 positions match TRBD1. J was trimmed by 4 bases and V by 4 bases; bases with no gene match: 4. CDR3 size: 14 residues. The germline gives CDR1 SGHRS, CDR2 YFSETQ. The CDR3 reads CASSLGQVGNTIYF. In DNA form, the CDR3 reads TGCGCCAGCAGCCTGGGACAGGTGGGAAACACCATATATTTT.

The rearrangement joins TRBV5-5 to TRBJ2-7; 9 nucleotides match TRBD2. V lost 4 bases, J lost 5 bases, and 7 bases stayed unmatched. This CDR3 is built from 14 residues. The germline gives CDR1 SGHKS, CDR2 YYEKEE (reference sequence). The CDR3 loop reads CASSHSGGFDEQYF. CDR3 coding DNA: TGTGCCAGCAGCCATAGCGGGGGATTCGACGAGCAGTACTTC.